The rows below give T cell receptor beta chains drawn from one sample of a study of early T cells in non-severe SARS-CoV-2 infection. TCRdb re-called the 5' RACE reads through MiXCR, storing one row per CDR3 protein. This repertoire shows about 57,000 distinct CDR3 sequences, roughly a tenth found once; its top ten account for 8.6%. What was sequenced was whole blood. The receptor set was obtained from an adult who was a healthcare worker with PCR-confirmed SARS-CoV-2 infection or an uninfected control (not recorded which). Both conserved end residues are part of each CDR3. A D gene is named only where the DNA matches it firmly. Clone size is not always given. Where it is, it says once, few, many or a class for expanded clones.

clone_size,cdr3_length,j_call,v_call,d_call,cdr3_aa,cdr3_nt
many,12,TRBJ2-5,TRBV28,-,CASSEWGEEQYF,TGTGCCAGCAGTGAGTGGGGAGAGGAGCAGTACTTC
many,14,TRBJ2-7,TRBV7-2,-,CASSLDAGSYEQYF,TGTGCCAGCAGCTTAGATGCCGGCTCCTACGAGCAGTACTTC
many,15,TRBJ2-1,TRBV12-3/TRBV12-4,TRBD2,CASRSGTSGSGEQFF,TGTGCCAGCAGGTCCGGGACTAGCGGGAGTGGTGAGCAGTTCTTC
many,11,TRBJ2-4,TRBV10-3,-,CAISDRDGQYF,TGTGCCATCAGTGACCGGGACGGACAGTACTTC
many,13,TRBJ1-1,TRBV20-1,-,CSARDRLNTEAFF,TGCAGTGCTAGGGACAGATTGAACACTGAAGCTTTCTTT
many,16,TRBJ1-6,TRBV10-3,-,CAISDSLGGYNSPLHF,TGTGCCATCAGTGACTCCCTCGGGGGCTATAATTCACCCCTCCACTTT
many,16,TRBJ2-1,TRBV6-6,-,CASSYSSQIPYNEQFF,TGTGCCAGCAGTTACTCATCCCAGATTCCCTACAATGAGCAGTTCTTC
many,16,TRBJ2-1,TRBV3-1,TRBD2,CASGPPPGLTYNEQFF,TGTGCCAGCGGACCACCACCGGGACTAACATACAATGAGCAGTTCTTC
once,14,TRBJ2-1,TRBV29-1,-,CSVLTSSSYNEQFF,TGCAGCGTTTTGACATCTTCCTCCTACAATGAGCAGTTCTTC
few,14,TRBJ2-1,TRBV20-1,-,CSARDPSGYNEQFF,TGCAGTGCTAGGGACCCTTCGGGCTACAATGAGCAGTTCTTC
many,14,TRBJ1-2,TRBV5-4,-,CASSLAGSIYGYTF,TGTGCCAGCAGCTTGGCCGGCAGCATATATGGCTACACCTTC
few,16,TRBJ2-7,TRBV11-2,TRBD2,CASSLDTLAGGREQYF,TGTGCCAGCAGCTTGGATACACTAGCGGGAGGCCGGGAGCAGTACTTC
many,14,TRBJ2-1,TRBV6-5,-,CASRRGPTYNEQFF,TGTGCCAGCAGGAGGGGCCCTACCTACAATGAGCAGTTCTTC
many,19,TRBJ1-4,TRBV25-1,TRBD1,CASSVPSGDRSPTNEKLFF,TGTGCCAGCAGTGTACCCTCCGGGGACAGGAGCCCAACTAATGAAAAACTGTTTTTT
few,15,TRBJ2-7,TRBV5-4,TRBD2,CASSSRAGPGSEQYF,TGTGCCAGCAGCTCTAGAGCGGGGCCGGGGAGCGAGCAGTACTTC
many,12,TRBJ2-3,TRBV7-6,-,CASSLVRDTQYF,TGTGCCAGCAGCTTAGTCAGAGATACGCAGTATTTT
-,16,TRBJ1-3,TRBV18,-,CASSSSAGRAGNTIYF,TGTGCCAGCTCATCGTCGGCTGGTAGGGCTGGAAACACCATATATTTT
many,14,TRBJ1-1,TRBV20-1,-,CSARVRTFNTEAFF,TGCAGTGCTAGAGTTCGGACATTCAACACTGAAGCTTTCTTT
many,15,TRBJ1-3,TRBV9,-,CASSVQGFSGNTIYF,TGTGCCAGCAGCGTACAGGGGTTCTCTGGAAACACCATATATTTT
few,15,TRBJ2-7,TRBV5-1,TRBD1,CASSLGFGTAYEQYF,TGCGCCAGCAGCCTGGGCTTCGGGACAGCCTACGAGCAGTACTTC
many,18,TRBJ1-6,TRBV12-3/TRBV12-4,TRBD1,CASSAGTVSGSYNSPLHF,TGTGCCAGCAGTGCGGGGACAGTGTCAGGCTCCTATAATTCACCCCTCCACTTT
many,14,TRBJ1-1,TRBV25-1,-,CASSGLGLNTEAFF,TGTGCCAGCAGTGGGTTGGGATTGAACACTGAAGCTTTCTTT
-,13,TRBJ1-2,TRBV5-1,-,CASSLGQDYGYTF,TGCGCCAGCAGCTTGGGACAAGACTATGGCTACACCTTC
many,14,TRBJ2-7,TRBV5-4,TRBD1,CASSLRTGKNEQYF,TGTGCCAGCAGCTTACGGACAGGGAAAAACGAGCAGTACTTC
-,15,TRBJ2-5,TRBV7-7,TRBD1,CASSRGTGGAETQYF,TGTGCTAGCAGCCGCGGGACAGGGGGCGCGGAGACCCAGTACTTC
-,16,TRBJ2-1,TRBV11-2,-,CASSLKGGGIHNEQFF,TGTGCCAGCAGCTTAAAAGGGGGCGGGATCCACAATGAGCAGTTCTTC
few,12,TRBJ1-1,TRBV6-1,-,CASSSALKGAFF,TGTGCCAGCAGTTCAGCCTTGAAGGGAGCTTTCTTT
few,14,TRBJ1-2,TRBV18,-,CASSPTDSFYGYTF,TGTGCCAGCTCACCAACGGACAGTTTCTATGGCTACACCTTC
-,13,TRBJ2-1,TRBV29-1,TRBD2,CSVAAGASNEQFF,TGCAGCGTTGCAGCGGGGGCCTCAAATGAGCAGTTCTTC
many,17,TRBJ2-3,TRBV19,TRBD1,CASSIAGDSLYTDTQYF,TGTGCCAGTAGTATAGCCGGGGACAGCCTCTACACAGATACGCAGTATTTT
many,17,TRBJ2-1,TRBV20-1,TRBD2,CSAMTSGGTFSYNEQFF,TGCAGTGCAATGACTAGCGGGGGCACTTTCTCCTACAATGAGCAGTTCTTC
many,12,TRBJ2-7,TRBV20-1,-,CSAMTGSYEQYF,TGCAGTGCTATGACTGGGTCCTACGAGCAGTACTTC
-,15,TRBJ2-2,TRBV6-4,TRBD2,CASSRLAGAAGELFF,TGTGCCAGCAGCCGACTAGCGGGAGCAGCCGGGGAGCTGTTTTTT
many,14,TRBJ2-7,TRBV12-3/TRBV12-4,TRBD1,CASSLAGGFHEQYF,TGTGCCAGCAGTTTGGCAGGGGGCTTCCACGAGCAGTACTTC
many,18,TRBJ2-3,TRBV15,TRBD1,CATSRGLVGTGAGDTQYF,TGTGCCACCAGCAGAGGTTTGGTTGGGACAGGGGCCGGGGATACGCAGTATTTT
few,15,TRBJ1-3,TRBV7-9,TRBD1,CASSSRDRRGNTIYF,TGTGCCAGCAGCTCCCGGGACAGGCGTGGAAACACCATATATTTT
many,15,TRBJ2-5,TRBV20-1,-,CSATGTTTYQETQYF,TGCAGTGCTACCGGGACAACGACCTACCAAGAGACCCAGTACTTC
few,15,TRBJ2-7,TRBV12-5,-,CASGWNRDGPYEQYF,TGTGCTAGTGGATGGAACCGGGACGGCCCCTACGAGCAGTACTTC
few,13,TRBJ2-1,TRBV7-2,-,CASSPRRGSEQFF,TGTGCCAGCAGCCCTAGGAGGGGGAGTGAGCAGTTCTTC
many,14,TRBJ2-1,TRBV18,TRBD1,CASSPHGTANEQFF,TGTGCCAGCTCACCGCACGGGACAGCCAATGAGCAGTTCTTC
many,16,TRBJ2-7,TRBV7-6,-,CASSLNLGGSSYEQYF,TGTGCCAGCAGCTTAAATTTAGGGGGAAGCTCCTACGAGCAGTACTTC
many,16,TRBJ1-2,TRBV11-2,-,CASSHIRAMPNYGYTF,TGTGCCAGCAGCCACATCAGGGCCATGCCTAACTATGGCTACACCTTC
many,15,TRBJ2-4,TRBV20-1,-,CSADDGTLAKNIQYF,TGCAGTGCTGACGACGGGACCCTAGCCAAAAACATTCAGTACTTC
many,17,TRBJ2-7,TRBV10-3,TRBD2,CAISERSGTSVSYEQYF,TGTGCCATCAGTGAGAGATCCGGGACTAGCGTCTCCTACGAGCAGTACTTC